The 21 T cell receptor beta chains below all came from one sample that was sequenced in a study of siplizumab effects on memory and regulatory T cells. The method was immunoSEQ multiplex PCR; TCRdb's version includes in-frame clones alone and lacks a portion of them. Among some 70,000 clones listed, 80% to 90% were seen once. Specimen: Tregs sorted from blood. Receptors were obtained from a human donor in good health.

The chain links TRBV11-2 to TRBJ2-1, with 8 bases identical to TRBD2. V lost 7 bases to trimming and J lost 2 bases; unmatched junction nucleotides: 10. Germline V gene data show CDR1 as SGHAT and CDR2 as FQNNGV. The CDR3 loop spans 16 amino acids. Here the CDR3 reads CASTSSGSGTYNEQFF. Written as DNA, the CDR3 is TGTGCCAGCACTTCCAGCGGGAGCGGGACCTACAATGAGCAGTTCTTC.

The chain is built from TRBV2 and TRBJ2-7; no reliable D call. This CDR3 is built from 12 residues. CDR1 and CDR2 (germline): SNHLY, FYNNEI. Trimming stripped 6 bases from V and 6 bases from J, with 12 bases between. This CDR3 is CASRGRLVEQYF. The CDR3, as DNA: TGTGCCAGCAGAGGACGGCTCGTCGAGCAGTACTTC.

The CDR3 DNA reads TGCGCCAGCACGACACTAGCGGGCTTAGCCAAAAACATTCAGTACTTC. The encoded protein is CASTTLAGLAKNIQYF. The chain couples TRBV5-1 to TRBJ2-4; TRBD2 aligns across 9 bases. The V segment lost 6 bases and the J segment 0 bases; nucleotides outside the gene matches: 7. Germline lookup yields CDR1 SGHRS and CDR2 YFSETQ. This CDR3 is built from 16 residues.

The chain carries TRBV13 and TRBJ2-7, with D possibly matching TRBD2 (6 bases). The V end lost 0 bases, the J end lost 0 bases, and 15 bases lay between the germline ends. The V gene's germline CDR1 is PRHDT and CDR2 FYEKMQ (reference sequence). CDR3 length: 17 residues. The CDR3 DNA sequence: TGTGCCAGCAGCTTAGGGACGGGACTTAGGGGCTCCTACGAGCAGTACTTC. Protein: CASSLGTGLRGSYEQYF.

The rearrangement uses TRBV10-3 and TRBJ2-3, with D tentatively TRBD1 or TRBD2 (5 bases each). The CDR3 loop spans 13 amino acids. Trimming stripped 6 bases from V and 1 base from J, with 8 bases between. Germline values: CDR1 ENHRY, CDR2 SYGVKD. The CDR3 nucleotides read TGTGCCATCAGAGGGACGGGCACAGATACGCAGTATTTT. It codes for CAIRGTGTDTQYF.

The DNA of the CDR3 is TGTGCCACCAGCAGGGGTGGACAGGGGATACCTGAAGCTTTCTTT. This gives the protein CATSRGGQGIPEAFF. This chain links TRBV15 with TRBJ1-1; 9 nucleotides line up with TRBD1. This CDR3 has 15 residues. CDR1 LNHNV and CDR2 YYDKDF come from the germline V gene (reference sequence). Trimming removed 3 bases from V and 6 bases from J; junction bases left unmatched: 8.

The chain uses TRBV5-5 and TRBJ1-2; D possibly corresponds to TRBD1 (6 bases). Germline loops: CDR1 SGHKS, CDR2 YYEKEE (reference sequence). CDR3 length: 15 amino acids. V lost 4 bases to trimming and J lost 11 bases, with 24 bases between them. The CDR3 loop is CASSNQTRQAASYTF. The CDR3, as DNA: TGTGCCAGCAGCAACCAAACCCGACAGGCCGCGTCGTACACCTTC.

The chain links TRBV19 to TRBJ2-4; D possibly corresponds to TRBD2 (6 bases). The germline CDR1 and CDR2 sequences are LNHDA and SQIVND (reference sequence). The CDR3 runs to 11 residues. With 10 bases removed from V and 6 bases from J, the gap between germline ends came to 10 bases. The DNA of the CDR3 is TGTGCCACCCGGGAGAGAAACATTCAGTACTTC. This sequence encodes CATRERNIQYF.

The CDR3 sequence is CASSEYEPGRIYEQYF. CDR3 bases: TGTGCCAGCAGCGAGTATGAACCGGGACGGATTTACGAGCAGTACTTC. The chain carries TRBV9 and TRBJ2-7, with D tentatively TRBD1 or TRBD2 (5 bases each). Germline CDR1 and CDR2: SGDLS and YYNGEE. The V gene lost 3 bases and the J gene lost 4 bases, with 20 bases spanning the gap. The CDR3 is made up of 16 amino acids.

V and J are TRBV20-1 and TRBJ2-3; no firm D call. This CDR3 has 11 residues. Germline V gives CDR1 DFQATT, CDR2 SNEGSKA (reference sequence). The V end was cut by 3 bases, the J end by 4 bases, with 5 bases between. The CDR3 nucleotides read TGCAGTGCTAGTGGGGCAGATACGCAGTATTTT. Translating gives CSASGADTQYF.

V gene TRBV2 combines with J gene TRBJ2-5, with a possible D match to TRBD2 (6 bases). V was pared by 7 bases and J by 2 bases, with 17 bases between. The length of the CDR3 is 15 residues. Per the germline V gene, CDR1 is SNHLY and CDR2 is FYNNEI. In DNA, the CDR3 is TGTGCCAGCAACCAACGGAGGGTGGATCAAGAGACCCAGTACTTC. Translating it yields CASNQRRVDQETQYF.

The V gene is TRBV2, the J gene TRBJ1-4; possibly TRBD1 for D (5 bases). This CDR3 contains 12 residues. V shed 8 bases and J shed 11 bases, with 15 bases lying between them. Germline V gives CDR1 SNHLY, CDR2 FYNNEI. CDR3 amino acids: CASSEGRGKLFF. The CDR3 region has the DNA TGTGCCAGCTCCGAGGGGCGGGGGAAACTGTTTTTT.

V gene TRBV19 combines with J gene TRBJ1-5; D is possibly TRBD1 (6 bases). The ends were cut back, 4 bases at V and 0 bases at J, with 10 bases in the middle. Germline V lookup: CDR1 LNHDA, CDR2 SQIVND (reference sequence). This CDR3 is 15 amino acids long. CDR3 nucleotide sequence: TGTGCCAGTAGTAGGGGACACGTTAGCAATCAGCCCCAGCATTTT. Translating gives CASSRGHVSNQPQHF.

The chain combines TRBV5-1 with TRBJ2-1; 7 positions agree with TRBD1. Germline V CDR1 and CDR2: SGHRS, YFSETQ. The length of the CDR3 is 13 residues. After removal of 4 bases from V and 4 bases from J, the junction contained 2 bases not matched to a gene. Here the CDR3 reads CASSRDSYNEQFF. The DNA of the CDR3 is TGCGCCAGCAGCAGGGACAGTTACAATGAGCAGTTCTTC.

This clone is medium-sized (0.01 to 0.1%) by share. The chain joins TRBV7-2 to TRBJ2-1; 7 nucleotides agree with TRBD2. Germline V CDR1 and CDR2: SGHTA, FQGNSA. V trimming: 3 bases; J trimming: 9 bases; junction bases outside the gene matches: 8. CDR3 length equals 14 residues. CDR3 sequence: CASSFSGRRGEQFF. The CDR3, as DNA: TGTGCCAGCAGCTTTTCCGGGAGGCGGGGTGAGCAGTTCTTC. Full variable domain (remainder filled in from reference TRBV7-2 and TRBJ2-1): GAGVSQSPSNKVTEKGKDVELRCDPISGHTALYWYRQSLGQGLEFLIYFQGNSAPDKSGLPSDRFSAERTGGSVSTLTIQRTQQEDSAVYLCASSFSGRRGEQFFGPGTRLTVL.

The chain links TRBV7-2 to TRBJ1-1; 7 bases are a match to TRBD1. The CDR3 is made up of 15 amino acids. V shed 3 bases, J shed 4 bases, and the junction held 8 bases outside the gene matches. Germline V lookup: CDR1 SGHTA, CDR2 FQGNSA. Here the CDR3 reads CASSFSISGGTEAFF. The CDR3 region has the DNA TGTGCCAGCAGCTTCTCAATTTCAGGGGGCACTGAAGCTTTCTTT.

This clone has only a few counts. The chain has TRBV28 and TRBJ1-1; D possibly corresponds to TRBD1 (5 bases). With 4 bases removed from V and 4 bases from J, the gap between germline ends came to 13 bases. The CDR3 runs to 14 residues. CDR1 is MDHEN and CDR2 is SYDVKM in the germline V gene. CDR3 residues: CASSSGGLATEAFF. The CDR3 DNA reads TGTGCCAGCAGTTCTGGGGGTTTGGCCACTGAAGCTTTCTTT.

V is TRBV19 and J is TRBJ1-2, with a tentative D call TRBD1 (5 bases). Between the trimmed V and J ends, which lost 2 bases and 6 bases, there was a span of 13 bases. CDR1 is LNHDA, CDR2 SQIVND, per germline (reference sequence). CDR3 size: 14 residues. CDR3 in DNA: TGTGCCAGTAGTATACGTGAAGGGACGAATGGCTACACCTTC. It specifies CASSIREGTNGYTF.

CDR3 amino acids: CASSVMTGVNTEAFF. The CDR3 nucleotides are TGTGCCAGCAGCGTAATGACAGGAGTGAACACTGAAGCTTTCTTT. The chain couples TRBV9 to TRBJ1-1; a possible D gene is TRBD1 (6 bases). V was pared by 1 base and J by 0 bases, with 10 bases between. The CDR3 is 15 residues long. CDR1 is SGDLS, CDR2 YYNGEE, per germline. Full variable domain (missing parts from reference TRBV9 and TRBJ1-1): DSGVTQTPKHLITATGQRVTLRCSPRSGDLSVYWYQQSLDQGLQFLIQYYNGEERAKGNILERFSAQQFPDLHSELNLSSLELGDSALYFCASSVMTGVNTEAFFGQGTRLTVV.

The chain is built from TRBV5-4 and TRBJ2-5, with D perhaps TRBD1 (6 bases). V lost 1 base and J lost 5, with 12 bases in between. The germline CDR1 and CDR2 sequences are SGHNT and YYREEE (reference sequence). The CDR3 is 14 residues long. This CDR3 is CASSLTTGPETQYF. The CDR3 DNA sequence: TGTGCCAGCAGCTTGACCACAGGGCCGGAGACCCAGTACTTC. Using reference TRBV5-4 and TRBJ2-5 for the parts outside the CDR3, the full variable domain is ETGVTQSPTHLIKTRGQQVTLRCSSQSGHNTVSWYQQALGQGPQFIFQYYREEENGRGNFPPRFSGLQFPNYSSELNVNALELDDSALYLCASSLTTGPETQYFGPGTRLLVL.

The gene calls are TRBV19 and TRBJ1-5, with 7 bases matching TRBD1. This CDR3 contains 15 residues. Germline CDR1 is LNHDA and CDR2 is SQIVND (reference sequence). V shed 2 bases and J 5 bases; nucleotides not matched to a gene: 6. CDR3: CASSIMGQWHQPQHF. As DNA, the CDR3 is TGTGCCAGTAGTATAATGGGACAGTGGCATCAGCCCCAGCATTTT.